The 27 T cell receptor beta chains below were found in one sample sequenced in a study of cytomegalovirus exposure and HLA in healthy donors. PCR used 60 Vbeta primers and 13 Jbeta primers. The repertoire was sequenced with immunoSEQ multiplex PCR; TCRdb's copy has only in-frame clones and lacks some. The sample lists around 170,000 clones, about 80% occurring once. Sequenced input: PBMCs. The source is a woman aged 40 to 50 in good health and CMV-seronegative.

This clone has more than one count but fewer than ten. The genes are TRBV5-6 and TRBJ1-2, with TRBD1 identical over 12 bases. CDR3 length: 15 amino acids. The germline V gene has CDR1 SGHDT and CDR2 YYEEEE. V shed 4 bases, J shed 8 bases, and the junction held 9 bases outside the gene matches. The CDR3 coding sequence is TGTGCCAGCAGCACATTGGGACAGGGGGCGCAGGGCTACACCTTC. Its protein product is CASSTLGQGAQGYTF.

V usage is TRBV14 and J usage is TRBJ1-2; TRBD1 might be the D (6 bases). Trimming took off 0 bases at V and 6 bases at J, with 8 bases between the two ends. The CDR3 consists of 13 residues. Germline assignment: CDR1 SGHDN and CDR2 FVKESK. DNA of the CDR3: TGTGCCAGCAGCCAAGACAACAGGGATGGCTACACCTTC. Encoded protein: CASSQDNRDGYTF. The full variable domain, completed using reference TRBV14 and TRBJ1-2, is EAGVTQFPSHSVIEKGQTVTLRCDPISGHDNLYWYRRVMGKEIKFLLHFVKESKQDESGMPNNRFLAERTGGTYSTLKVQPAELEDSGVYFCASSQDNRDGYTFGSGTRLTVV.

The J gene is TRBJ1-1, the V gene TRBV6-6; possible D gene TRBD1, 5 bases. The CDR3 consists of 14 residues. Trimming took 6 bases from V and 2 from J, leaving 13 bases between them. CDR1 and CDR2 (germline): MNHNY, SVGAGI (reference sequence). The CDR3 region has the DNA TGTGCCAGCAGATACCGGGGGGGAAACACTGAAGCTTTCTTT. Its translation: CASRYRGGNTEAFF.

The J gene is TRBJ2-3, the V gene TRBV27; weak D call: TRBD2 (5 bases). Germline CDR1 reads MNHEY; CDR2 reads SMNVEV (reference sequence). CDR3 length equals 12 residues. V lost 7 bases and J lost 3, with 8 bases in between. CDR3 DNA sequence: TGTGCCAGCACCGGCGGGACAGATACGCAGTATTTT. This gives the protein CASTGGTDTQYF.

This rearrangement joins TRBV5-1 to TRBJ1-1, with a weak D call TRBD1 (5 bases). Germline assignment: CDR1 SGHRS and CDR2 YFSETQ. V lost 1 base and J lost 5, with 15 bases in between. The CDR3 covers 15 residues. In DNA form, the CDR3 reads TGCGCCAGCAGCTTGTCTGGAAGGGGAGGTACTGAAGCTTTCTTT. It yields the protein CASSLSGRGGTEAFF.

The chain carries TRBV6-1 and TRBJ2-7; D perhaps matches TRBD2 (6 bases). Trimming took 3 bases from V and 2 from J, leaving 11 bases between them. CDR3 size: 14 residues. CDR1 and CDR2 from the germline V gene are MNHNS and SASEGT. The CDR3 DNA is TGTGCCAGCAGTGAGATGGCGGGGCCCTACGAGCAGTACTTC. Protein product: CASSEMAGPYEQYF.

This chain uses TRBV7-3 with TRBJ2-3; 10 nucleotides align to TRBD1. With 5 bases clipped from V and 3 bases from J, the junction kept 5 bases outside the gene matches. CDR3 size: 15 residues. Per germline, CDR1 SGHTA and CDR2 FQGTGA. CDR3: CASSVTGGVTDTQYF. The CDR3 coding sequence is TGTGCCAGCAGCGTGACAGGGGGCGTAACAGATACGCAGTATTTT.

The chain is built from TRBV5-1 and TRBJ2-1, with TRBD2 identical over 7 bases. Germline-derived CDR1 and CDR2 are SGHRS and YFSETQ. This CDR3 contains 15 residues. Trimming removed 0 bases from V and 4 bases from J; junction bases left unmatched: 4. CDR3 sequence (DNA): TGCGCCAGCAGCTTGGTGTCTAGCGGTTACAATGAGCAGTTCTTC. Translating gives CASSLVSSGYNEQFF.

This clone turned up a few times. The J gene is TRBJ2-1, the V gene TRBV28; TRBD1 matches 9 bases. V was clipped by 6 bases and J by 0 bases; unmatched bases: 3. CDR1 is MDHEN, CDR2 SYDVKM, per germline. The CDR3 covers 15 residues. The CDR3 sequence: CASRGTGSSYNEQFF. In nucleotides, the CDR3 is TGTGCCAGCAGAGGGACAGGGAGCTCCTACAATGAGCAGTTCTTC.

J is TRBJ1-2 and V is TRBV4-3; no reliable D call. Germline V gives CDR1 LGHNA, CDR2 YSLEER. The germline V and J ends were trimmed by 1 base and 4 bases, with 10 bases remaining between them. The length of the CDR3 is 14 residues. As DNA, the CDR3 is TGCGCCAGCAGCCAAGGGATGGGAGGCTATGGCTACACCTTC. It encodes CASSQGMGGYGYTF.

This rearrangement joins TRBV5-1 to TRBJ2-1; tentative D call: TRBD2 (6 bases). CDR1 and CDR2 from the germline V gene are SGHRS and YFSETQ. The CDR3 consists of 15 residues. V shed 2 bases and J shed 4 bases, with 13 bases lying between them. The CDR3 DNA is TGCGCCAGCAGCTTAGCGGGTAGAGGATACAATGAGCAGTTCTTC. Translation gives CASSLAGRGYNEQFF.

This clone was observed a few times. J is TRBJ2-7 and V is TRBV28; tentatively, D is TRBD1 (7 bases). Germline assignment: CDR1 MDHEN and CDR2 SYDVKM. The CDR3 runs 11 residues. V lost 10 bases to trimming and J lost 3 bases, with 10 bases between them. CDR3 sequence reads: CATQGGYEQYF. The CDR3 DNA sequence: TGTGCCACCCAGGGGGGCTACGAGCAGTACTTC.

The rearrangement links TRBV5-1 to TRBJ1-2; D gene unclear. The length of the CDR3 is 17 residues. Germline loops: CDR1 SGHRS, CDR2 YFSETQ. Deletions cut 0 bases from V and 2 bases from J, with 17 bases between. The chain's CDR3 is CASSLGWTGEKNYGYTF. The DNA for the CDR3 is TGCGCCAGCAGCTTGGGATGGACCGGGGAAAAAAACTATGGCTACACCTTC.

The chain couples TRBV5-5 to TRBJ2-2, with 10 positions matching TRBD1. The V gene end was trimmed by 1 base and the J gene end by 4 bases; junction bases not matched to a gene: 7. The CDR3 totals 17 residues. Germline lookup yields CDR1 SGHKS and CDR2 YYEKEE (reference sequence). The chain's CDR3 is CASSLTGTGAITGELFF. The CDR3 DNA reads TGTGCCAGCAGCTTGACCGGGACAGGGGCGATCACCGGGGAGCTGTTTTTT. The full variable domain, completed using reference TRBV5-5 and TRBJ2-2, is DAGVTQSPTHLIKTRGQQVTLRCSPISGHKSVSWYQQVLGQGPQFIFQYYEKEERGRGNFPDRFSARQFPNYSSELNVNALLLGDSALYLCASSLTGTGAITGELFFGEGSRLTVL.

The chain recombines TRBV25-1 with TRBJ2-7; 8 nucleotides match TRBD1. The J segment lost 6 bases and the V segment lost 8 bases, leaving 6 bases of the junction unmatched. CDR1 and CDR2 (germline): MGHDK, SYGVNS. The CDR3 covers 12 residues. CDR3 loop: CASRSTGVEQYF. In DNA form, the CDR3 reads TGTGCCAGCCGATCGACAGGGGTCGAGCAGTACTTC.

V and J are TRBV6-5 and TRBJ1-3; perhaps TRBD1 as D (6 bases). Per the germline V gene, CDR1 is MNHEY and CDR2 is SVGAGI. This CDR3 has 15 residues. V was cut by 2 bases and J by 4 bases, with 12 bases left in between. Here the CDR3 reads CASSYGTSNGNTIYF. CDR3 in DNA: TGTGCCAGCAGTTACGGGACAAGCAACGGAAACACCATATATTTT.

V gene TRBV6-4 combines with J gene TRBJ2-2; 12 bases match TRBD2. V lost 7 bases and J lost 5; bases outside the gene matches: 5. Germline V gene data show CDR1 as MRHNA and CDR2 as SNTAGT. The CDR3 has 15 residues. CDR3 in DNA: TGTGCCAGCACTAGACTAGCGGGAGTGACCGGGGAGCTGTTTTTT. It specifies CASTRLAGVTGELFF.

This clone was counted a few times. This chain connects TRBV20-1 to TRBJ2-5; possibly TRBD2 for D (5 bases). Germline CDR1 and CDR2: DFQATT and SNEGSKA (reference sequence). The CDR3 loop spans 11 amino acids. The CDR3 loop reads CSLAGGETQYF. The CDR3 bases are TGCAGCCTGGCGGGCGGGGAGACCCAGTACTTC.

This sequence joins TRBV10-1 and TRBJ1-1; D unclear. Trimming cost V 0 bases and J 1 base, with 9 bases left between them. The germline V gene has CDR1 WNHNN and CDR2 SYGVQD (reference sequence). The CDR3 has 15 amino acids. The CDR3 loop is CASSESGKKNTEAFF. CDR3 nucleotides: TGCGCCAGCAGTGAGTCCGGGAAGAAGAACACTGAAGCTTTCTTT.

The chain employs TRBV6-1 and TRBJ2-1; 9 bases are a match to TRBD2. The J segment lost 5 bases and the V segment lost 4 bases, leaving 9 bases of the junction unmatched. Germline CDR1 MNHNS, CDR2 SASEGT. The CDR3 runs to 16 residues. The CDR3 spells CASSATLAGPHNEQFF. CDR3 bases: TGTGCCAGCAGTGCCACGCTAGCGGGACCACACAATGAGCAGTTCTTC.

This chain uses TRBV10-3 with TRBJ1-1; 8 bases are shared with TRBD1. Germline V lookup: CDR1 ENHRY, CDR2 SYGVKD. The V segment lost 6 bases and the J segment 5 bases; nucleotides outside the gene matches: 5. The CDR3 spans 13 residues. CDR3 sequence: CAIRDRVGTEAFF. CDR3 coding DNA: TGTGCCATCAGGGACAGGGTTGGGACTGAAGCTTTCTTT.

The V call is TRBV6-5, the J call TRBJ2-1; 9 bases fit TRBD2. The CDR3 sequence is 15 residues long. Germline V gives CDR1 MNHEY, CDR2 SVGAGI. The V and J ends lost 6 bases and 4 bases, in that order; junction bases with no gene match: 7. Written as DNA, the CDR3 is TGTGCCAGCAGGTTACTAGCGGGCCTATACAATGAGCAGTTCTTC. It translates to CASRLLAGLYNEQFF.

The chain combines TRBV5-4 with TRBJ1-5; TRBD1 matches 7 bases. The CDR3 has 15 residues. Germline V gene lookup returns CDR1 SGHNT and CDR2 YYREEE (reference sequence). Germline trimming cut 2 bases from V and 2 bases from J; bases unmatched to any gene: 4. In DNA form, the CDR3 reads TGTGCCAGCAGCTTCGGGGACAGTCGCAATCAGCCCCAGCATTTT. As protein: CASSFGDSRNQPQHF. Using reference TRBV5-4 and TRBJ1-5 for the parts outside the CDR3, the full variable domain is ETGVTQSPTHLIKTRGQQVTLRCSSQSGHNTVSWYQQALGQGPQFIFQYYREEENGRGNFPPRFSGLQFPNYSSELNVNALELDDSALYLCASSFGDSRNQPQHFGDGTRLSIL.

This chain uses TRBV30 with TRBJ2-5; possibly TRBD1 for D (5 bases). The tail of the sequence fits TRBJ2-7 better, so the J call may be wrong. This CDR3 is 15 amino acids long. Germline V lookup: CDR1 GTSNPN, CDR2 SVGIG (reference sequence). Here the CDR3 reads CAWSFSAGWAYEQYF. The CDR3 coding sequence is TGTGCCTGGAGTTTTTCGGCAGGGTGGGCGTACGAGCAGTACTTC.

The V and J genes are TRBV5-1 and TRBJ1-5; 12 nucleotides align to TRBD1. CDR3 length: 14 amino acids. Germline lookup yields CDR1 SGHRS and CDR2 YFSETQ. J gave up 7 bases and V 4 bases, and 3 bases lay outside the gene matches. CDR3 amino acids: CASSPGQGAQPQHF. The CDR3 DNA follows: TGCGCCAGCAGCCCGGGACAGGGGGCCCAGCCCCAGCATTTT.

The chain couples TRBV9 to TRBJ2-1; 9 positions agree with TRBD1. Germline trimming cut 0 bases from V and 7 bases from J; bases unmatched to any gene: 8. The germline V gene encodes CDR1 SGDLS and CDR2 YYNGEE. CDR3 length: 16 residues. CDR3 sequence reads: CASSVARTGARNEQFF. The CDR3 DNA is TGTGCCAGCAGCGTAGCTAGGACAGGGGCGCGAAATGAGCAGTTCTTC.

The J gene is TRBJ1-5, the V gene TRBV29-1; 7 bases align to TRBD1. With 7 bases clipped from V and 5 bases from J, the junction kept 8 bases outside the gene matches. This CDR3 is built from 13 residues. Per germline, CDR1 SQVTM and CDR2 ANQGSEA. The CDR3 here is CSALGDSDQPQHF. The CDR3 nucleotides are TGCAGCGCCCTTGGGGACAGTGATCAGCCCCAGCATTTT.